These 28 T cell receptor beta chains came from one sample sequenced in a study of breast tumors, draining lymph nodes, adjacent tissues. TCRdb reprocessed the multiplex PCR reads with MiXCR, giving one entry per CDR3 protein. The profile shows fewer than 300,000 distinct CDR3 sequences, about 34% of them singletons. Samples came from axillary lymph nodes draining the breast cancer. The sample comprised axillary lymph node tissue. The source of these receptors is a female donor with breast cancer. Some clones in this sample may be carry-over from other donors' samples.

This clonotype is categorized as medium-sized. The chain links TRBV5-6 to TRBJ1-3; D uncertain. Trimming took 2 bases from V and 0 from J, leaving 12 bases between them. The CDR3 runs to 16 residues. Germline V gene sequence: CDR1 SGHDT, CDR2 YYEEEE. CDR3: CASSFGRVHSGNTIYF. The DNA of the CDR3 is TGTGCCAGCAGCTTCGGTAGGGTTCACTCTGGAAACACCATATATTTT.

In this sample, this clonotype turned up many times. The chain couples TRBV12-3 or TRBV12-4 to TRBJ2-1; D is unresolved. CDR3 size: 14 residues. V shed 2 bases and J shed 6 bases, with 11 bases lying between them. The CDR3 loop reads CASSLSRDGNEQFF. CDR3 sequence (DNA): TGTGCCAGCAGTTTAAGCCGAGACGGCAATGAGCAGTTCTTC.

The genes are TRBV3-1 and TRBJ2-1, with 8 bases identical to TRBD2. Germline CDR1 LGHDT, CDR2 YNNKEL (reference sequence). The CDR3 consists of 15 residues. Trimming cost V 4 bases and J 6 bases; bases outside gene matches: 8. CDR3 in DNA: TGTGCCAGCAGCCGAAGCGGGGGAGGGGCCAATGAGCAGTTCTTC. Translated: CASSRSGGGANEQFF.

This clonotype was seen many times. This may be a read error, as it is one base from a much larger clone. The chain employs TRBV20-1 and TRBJ1-2; 8 bases fit TRBD1. The CDR3 runs to 12 residues. CDR1 and CDR2 (germline): DFQATT, SNEGSKA (reference sequence). The CDR3 loop is CSATGRGPGSTF. The CDR3 nucleotides read TGCAGTGCTACCGGCAGGGGGCCTGGCTCCACCTTC.

This clonotype was recorded at least ten times. V and J are TRBV14 and TRBJ1-2; 10 bases fit TRBD1. The CDR3 consists of 14 residues. The V segment lost 1 base and the J segment 8 bases; nucleotides outside the gene matches: 4. CDR1 is SGHDN, CDR2 FVKESK, per germline. The CDR3 DNA sequence: TGTGCCAGCAGCCAAGGACAGGGGGCGTTAGGCTACACCTTC. It encodes CASSQGQGALGYTF.

The chain has TRBV29-1 and TRBJ2-5, with unresolved D. CDR1 and CDR2 from the germline V gene are SQVTM and ANQGSEA. The ends were cut back, 7 bases at V and 6 bases at J, with 6 bases in the middle. The CDR3 runs to 9 residues. The CDR3 reads CSGSQTQYF. CDR3 nucleotide sequence: TGCAGCGGGAGTCAGACCCAGTACTTC. Variable domain in full (rest from reference TRBV29-1 and TRBJ2-5): SAVISQKPSRDICQRGTSLTIQCQVDSQVTMMFWYRQQPGQSLTLIATANQGSEATYESGFVIDKFPISRPNLTFSTLTVSNMSPEDSSIYLCSGSQTQYFGPGTRLLVL.

This clonotype was observed many times. The gene calls are TRBV19 and TRBJ1-2; no reliable D call. CDR1 is LNHDA, CDR2 SQIVND, per germline (reference sequence). The CDR3 runs to 17 residues. Trimming removed 3 bases from V and 3 bases from J, with 20 bases in between. The CDR3 sequence is CASSINPRLNTYYGYTF. CDR3 DNA sequence: TGTGCCAGTAGTATTAACCCTCGACTGAATACCTACTATGGCTACACCTTC.

This clonotype was seen ten or more times. The rearrangement joins TRBV7-9 to TRBJ2-1, with TRBD2 as a possible D gene (5 bases). There are 15 residues in the CDR3. Per germline, CDR1 SEHNR and CDR2 FQNEAQ (reference sequence). The germline V and J ends were trimmed by 5 bases and 7 bases, with 18 bases remaining between them. CDR3 sequence (DNA): TGTGCCAGCAGCCCAAAAGTGAGGGTAGGGAATGAGCAGTTCTTC. Amino acid sequence: CASSPKVRVGNEQFF.

This clonotype was counted many times. The chain carries TRBV4-2 and TRBJ2-7; a possible D gene is TRBD2 (6 bases). CDR1 and CDR2 (germline): LGHNA, YNFKEQ. Trimming took 0 bases from V and 7 from J, leaving 22 bases between them. This CDR3 comprises 17 residues. This CDR3 is CASSQELAVLGRKEQYF. DNA of the CDR3: TGTGCCAGCAGCCAAGAGTTAGCGGTCCTCGGGAGAAAAGAGCAGTACTTC.

This clonotype was observed a few times. Given a much more abundant clone one base away, this may be a read error. The rearrangement uses TRBV19 and TRBJ2-5; TRBD2 aligns across 11 bases. Germline CDR1 LNHDA, CDR2 SQIVND (reference sequence). V shed 8 bases, J shed 5 bases, and the junction held 13 bases outside the gene matches. The CDR3 covers 16 residues. The CDR3 DNA follows: TGTGCCAGTGGAACCGGGGCTAGCGGGAGGATGGAGACCCAGTACTTC. It translates to CASGTGASGRMETQYF.

The chain recombines TRBV6-1 with TRBJ1-5; 12 nucleotides line up with TRBD1. The CDR3 runs 14 residues. Germline V lookup: CDR1 MNHNS, CDR2 SASEGT. Unmatched junction bases numbered 4, after V lost 6 bases and J lost 7 bases. CDR3 residues: CASRGQGARQPQHF. The CDR3 nucleotides read TGTGCCAGCAGGGGACAGGGGGCTAGGCAGCCCCAGCATTTT.

V and J are TRBV6-1 and TRBJ2-1; tentatively, D is TRBD1 (9 bases). CDR3 size: 22 residues. V was clipped by 6 bases and J by 0 bases, with 33 bases between them. Germline V gives CDR1 MNHNS, CDR2 SASEGT. CDR3 sequence: CASSPGTGHGRVVGSSYNEQFF. The CDR3 DNA is TGTGCCAGCAGCCCCGGGACAGGGCACGGGAGGGTAGTGGGGAGCTCCTACAATGAGCAGTTCTTC.

The sample holds many counts of this clonotype. This rearrangement joins TRBV6-5 to TRBJ2-5; 8 bases are shared with TRBD1. After removal of 5 bases from V and 4 bases from J, the junction contained 6 bases not matched to a gene. Germline values: CDR1 MNHEY, CDR2 SVGAGI. This CDR3 comprises 14 residues. The CDR3 sequence: CASSRQGRGETQYF. CDR3 in DNA: TGTGCCAGCAGTAGACAGGGGAGAGGAGAGACCCAGTACTTC.

This clonotype was found many times. This chain connects TRBV11-2 to TRBJ1-2, with 9 bases aligning to TRBD1. V shed 4 bases, J shed 6 bases, and the junction held 0 bases outside the gene matches. The CDR3 runs 12 residues. Germline CDR1 SGHAT, CDR2 FQNNGV. As DNA, the CDR3 is TGTGCCAGCAGCTGGACAGGGGATGGCTACACCTTC. Protein sequence: CASSWTGDGYTF.

This clonotype was recorded many times. The J gene is TRBJ2-5, the V gene TRBV14; D not resolved. Trimming pared 4 bases from V and 5 bases from J, leaving 14 bases between. The CDR3 extends over 14 amino acids. CDR1 and CDR2 from the germline V gene are SGHDN and FVKESK. CDR3 sequence reads: CASSRSPTTETQYF. The CDR3 DNA follows: TGTGCCAGCAGCCGATCTCCTACGACGGAGACCCAGTACTTC.

This clonotype was observed many times. This rearrangement joins TRBV6-5 to TRBJ1-6, with D maybe TRBD1 (6 bases). Trimming cost V 7 bases and J 0 bases, with 10 bases left between them. Germline V gene lookup returns CDR1 MNHEY and CDR2 SVGAGI. The CDR3 is 15 residues long. The chain's CDR3 is CASKKQGSYNSPLHF. DNA for the CDR3: TGTGCCAGCAAGAAACAGGGCTCCTATAATTCACCCCTCCACTTT.

The V gene is TRBV6-2 or TRBV6-3, the J gene TRBJ2-3; 8 nucleotides align to TRBD1. The V gene's germline CDR1 is MNHEY and CDR2 SVGEGT. The CDR3 extends over 15 amino acids. V shed 5 bases and J 1 base; nucleotides not matched to a gene: 5. This CDR3 is CASSIQGAGTDTQYF. The DNA of the CDR3 is TGTGCCAGCAGTATTCAGGGGGCGGGCACAGATACGCAGTATTTT.

Points on this clonotype: A much larger clone differs from this one at a single base, so this may be a read error. The chain couples TRBV30 to TRBJ2-1; 8 bases match TRBD1. CDR3 length equals 13 residues. Germline V gene data show CDR1 as GTSNPN and CDR2 as SVGIG (reference sequence). CDR3 bases: TGTGCCTGGATTAGCAGGGGGCTCAATGAGCAGTCCTTC. It encodes CAWISRGLNEQSF. Together with reference TRBV30 and TRBJ2-1, the CDR3 gives the full variable domain: SQTIHQWPATLVQPVGSPLSLECTVEGTSNPNLYWYRQAAGRGLQLLFYSVGIGQISSEVPQNLSASRPQDRQFILSSKKLLLSDSGFYLCAWISRGLNEQSFGPGTRLTVL.

The V gene is TRBV11-2, the J gene TRBJ2-1; 8 bases agree with TRBD2. This CDR3 is 18 amino acids long. V dropped 8 bases and J dropped 8; count of bases not matched to a gene: 23. Looked up from germline, CDR1 is SGHAT and CDR2 is FQNNGV. Written as DNA, the CDR3 is TGTGCCAGCGACCACCTCCGGGCGCGGGGGGCGTTCGCGGATGAGCAGTTCTTC. This encodes CASDHLRARGAFADEQFF. Using reference TRBV11-2 and TRBJ2-1 for the parts outside the CDR3, the full variable domain is EAGVAQSPRYKIIEKRQSVAFWCNPISGHATLYWYQQILGQGPKLLIQFQNNGVVDDSQLPKDRFSAERLKGVDSTLKIQPAKLEDSAVYLCASDHLRARGAFADEQFFGPGTRLTVL.

This chain uses TRBV5-1 with TRBJ1-6, with TRBD1 matching 9 bases. Germline trimming cut 9 bases from V and 5 bases from J; bases unmatched to any gene: 3. Germline V gene lookup returns CDR1 SGHRS and CDR2 YFSETQ. The CDR3 covers 13 residues. DNA of the CDR3: TGCGCCACCAGGGACAGGGATAATTCACCCCTCCACTTT. As protein: CATRDRDNSPLHF.

This clonotype was seen repeatedly, ten times or more. The chain uses TRBV7-9 and TRBJ2-7, with D possibly being TRBD2 (7 bases). The CDR3 spans 11 residues. Per the germline V gene, CDR1 is SEHNR and CDR2 is FQNEAQ (reference sequence). Trimming removed 4 bases from V and 13 bases from J, with 14 bases in between. For the CDR3, the DNA is TGTGCCAGCAGCTCCCTGCGGGGGCTATACTTC. Its protein product is CASSSLRGLYF. Complete variable domain (other parts from reference TRBV7-9 and TRBJ2-7): DTGVSQNPRHKITKRGQNVTFRCDPISEHNRLYWYRQTLGQGPEFLTYFQNEAQLEKSRLLSDRFSAERPKGSFSTLEIQRTEQGDSAMYLCASSSLRGLYFGPGTRLTVT.

The genes are TRBV11-2 and TRBJ2-3, with D maybe TRBD2 (6 bases). The ends were cut back, 1 base at V and 2 bases at J, with 10 bases in the middle. Germline CDR1 and CDR2: SGHAT and FQNNGV. The CDR3 covers 15 residues. The chain's CDR3 is CASSLAGGFTDTQYF. CDR3 sequence (DNA): TGTGCCAGCAGCTTAGCTGGGGGGTTCACAGATACGCAGTATTTT.

The chain uses TRBV9 and TRBJ1-1; a weak D match, TRBD1 (6 bases). V was shortened by 0 bases and J by 2 bases, with 11 bases between the two germline ends. The length of the CDR3 is 15 residues. Germline V lookup: CDR1 SGDLS, CDR2 YYNGEE. The CDR3 spells CASSVDTGKNTEAFF. CDR3 DNA: TGTGCCAGCAGCGTAGACACAGGGAAAAACACTGAAGCTTTCTTT.

The table lists this clonotype with many counts. The rearrangement joins TRBV15 to TRBJ2-1; 10 bases match TRBD2. CDR3 length equals 15 residues. V lost 8 bases and J lost 7; bases outside the gene matches: 11. Per germline, CDR1 LNHNV and CDR2 YYDKDF (reference sequence). The CDR3 bases are TGTGCCACCCGGGCTTCTAGCGGGAGAATAAATGAGCAGTTCTTC. This codes for CATRASSGRINEQFF. Looking up the rest from reference TRBV15 and TRBJ2-1 gives the full variable domain: DAMVIQNPRYQVTQFGKPVTLSCSQTLNHNVMYWYQQKSSQAPKLLFHYYDKDFNNEADTPDNFQSRRPNTSFCFLDIRSPGLGDTAMYLCATRASSGRINEQFFGPGTRLTVL.

This clonotype was found many times. This chain uses TRBV7-3 with TRBJ2-2; D may correspond to TRBD1 or TRBD2 (5 bases each). This CDR3 is built from 14 residues. Germline V gene data show CDR1 as SGHTA and CDR2 as FQGTGA. Trimming left V 2 bases short and J 6 bases short, with 10 bases between. CDR3 sequence reads: CASSLDGGPGELFF. The CDR3 region has the DNA TGTGCCAGCAGCTTAGATGGGGGACCCGGGGAGCTGTTTTTT. The entire variable domain, with the rest obtained from reference TRBV7-3 and TRBJ2-2, is as follows: GAGVSQTPSNKVTEKGKYVELRCDPISGHTALYWYRQSLGQGPEFLIYFQGTGAADDSGLPNDRFFAVRPEGSVSTLKIQRTERGDSAVYLCASSLDGGPGELFFGEGSRLTVL.

The chain links TRBV2 to TRBJ2-1, with D maybe TRBD1 (6 bases). Germline V gene lookup returns CDR1 SNHLY and CDR2 FYNNEI. V shed 6 bases and J shed 6 bases, with 15 bases lying between them. This CDR3 is built from 14 residues. DNA of the CDR3: TGTGCCAGCAGGGGACAAGGGAGCAGCAATGAGCAGTTCTTC. It encodes CASRGQGSSNEQFF.

The CDR3 bases are TGTGCCAGCAGCTCTAAGAACACCATATATTTT. This codes for CASSSKNTIYF. This sequence joins TRBV7-9 and TRBJ1-3; D unresolved. CDR3 size: 11 residues. Trimming cost V 4 bases and J 7 bases, with 5 bases left between them. Germline-derived CDR1 and CDR2 are SEHNR and FQNEAQ (reference sequence).

In this sample, this clonotype turned up many times. The J gene is TRBJ1-6, the V gene TRBV6-5, with D possibly being TRBD1 (5 bases). Germline CDR1 MNHEY, CDR2 SVGAGI. CDR3 length equals 15 residues. Trimming shortened V by 6 bases and J by 7 bases, and 16 bases separated the two germline ends. The CDR3 region is CASSPGWGRNSPLHF. CDR3 coding DNA: TGTGCCAGCAGCCCGGGATGGGGCCGGAATTCACCCCTCCACTTT.